This TCR beta chain came from a study of T cells in Graves' hyperthyroidism and ophthalmopathy. TCR beta CDR3 sequences were amplified from RNA transcripts. The HTBI primer set drove a first-round RT-PCR of the TCR CDR3. TCRdb processed the multiplex PCR reads anew with MiXCR; each CDR3 protein has one entry. The table lists 300,000 to 450,000 distinct CDR3 sequences, approximately 15% of them singletons. Newly diagnosed hyperthyroidism patients aged 18 to 65 years had disease lasting under 2 months. This clonotype was counted between two and nine times. J was trimmed by 7 bases and V by 4 bases; bases with no gene match: 10. The CDR3 spans 15 residues.

This sequence originates from a woman under 40 with Graves' hyperthyroidism. V and J are TRBV12-3 or TRBV12-4 and TRBJ2-5, with TRBD1 matching 9 bases. The sequencing input was blood. CDR3 sequence (DNA): TGTGCCAGCAGTTCCAGACAGGGGGTAGGAGGGACCCAGTACTTC. Its protein product is CASSSRQGVGGTQYF.